The next 28 T cell receptor beta chains were all read from a single sample in a study of beta chain features in type 1 diabetes (dated by TCRdb to 2016 to 2019). The research as a whole found: A moderate but significant shortening of TCRB CDR3 length was observed in type 1 diabetes patients in all four CD4+ subsets.

Libraries were prepared through the immunoSEQ multiplex PCR assay. The entire isolated RNA was reverse transcribed using the High Capacity cDNA Reverse Transcription Kit, and thus expressed TCRB transcripts were sequenced. TCRdb provides this immuneACCESS table in a form limited to in-frame rearrangements. Some clones are lacking; in checked studies, under half of them reflect an unresolved V gene, and why the rest are absent is not known. The sample table records around 260,000 clones; approximately 25% of these occur just once. The ten largest account for 0.012% of the sample. Antigens of these TCRs are unknown. Sequenced material: naive CD4+ T cells from blood. The cell subset or site label, as the study defines it: true naive CD4+ T cells. The receptors shown here come from a woman aged 25 to 39 with type 1 diabetes.

This clone has just a few counts. The V gene is TRBV7-9, the J gene TRBJ2-7; D call uncertain. The CDR3 has 11 residues. CDR1 and CDR2 from the germline V gene are SEHNR and FQNEAQ (reference sequence). The V end lost 4 bases, the J end lost 7 bases, and 8 bases lay between the germline ends. The CDR3 loop is CASSSKLEQYF. CDR3 bases: TGTGCCAGCAGCTCAAAACTTGAGCAGTACTTC.

This clone was found a few times. The chain has TRBV29-1 and TRBJ1-1; possible D gene TRBD1, 5 bases. Germline V CDR1 and CDR2: SQVTM, ANQGSEA. With 2 bases removed from V and 5 bases from J, the gap between germline ends came to 18 bases. The CDR3 has 15 amino acids. The CDR3 DNA reads TGCAGCGTTGAAACTTCAGGGTTCATGGAAACTGAAGCTTTCTTT. Its protein product is CSVETSGFMETEAFF.

For this clone: Other DNA variants within this sample encode the same CDR3. V and J are TRBV30 and TRBJ2-5, with D uncertain. CDR3 length: 11 residues. Germline V CDR1 and CDR2: GTSNPN, SVGIG (reference sequence). The ends were cut back, 5 bases at V and 5 bases at J, with 9 bases in the middle. CDR3 region: CAWSVRETQYF. CDR3 in DNA: TGTGCCTGGTCGGTACGGGAGACCCAGTACTTC.

The chain carries TRBV28 and TRBJ1-2; TRBD1 matches 7 bases. CDR1 MDHEN and CDR2 SYDVKM come from the germline V gene. This CDR3 is 12 amino acids long. V was pared by 4 bases and J by 8 bases, with 4 bases of the junction left unmatched. Here the CDR3 reads CASSSQGIGYTF. CDR3 DNA: TGTGCCAGCAGTTCACAGGGGATCGGCTACACCTTC.

This clone has a handful of counts. V is TRBV7-9 and J is TRBJ2-5, with 7 bases that match TRBD2. V dropped 3 bases and J dropped 5; count of bases not matched to a gene: 3. In germline, CDR1 is SEHNR, CDR2 FQNEAQ (reference sequence). CDR3 length equals 13 residues. CDR3 residues: CASSLGGSETQYF. In DNA, the CDR3 is TGTGCCAGCAGCTTGGGCGGGAGTGAGACCCAGTACTTC.

This chain links TRBV2 with TRBJ2-2, with 8 nucleotides matching TRBD1. The CDR3 is made up of 14 amino acids. V lost 10 bases to trimming and J lost 3 bases; unmatched junction nucleotides: 7. Germline values: CDR1 SNHLY, CDR2 FYNNEI. The CDR3 loop reads CATKDRVDTGELFF. The CDR3 DNA follows: TGTGCCACCAAGGACAGGGTAGACACCGGGGAGCTGTTTTTT.

The table lists this clone with a few counts. This chain joins TRBV2 and TRBJ2-3, with no clear D. V was pared by 2 bases and J by 1 base, with 4 bases between. From germline, CDR1 is SNHLY and CDR2 FYNNEI. CDR3 size: 13 residues. CDR3 region: CASSEQGTDTQYF. In DNA, the CDR3 is TGTGCCAGCAGTGAACAGGGCACAGATACGCAGTATTTT.

The gene calls are TRBV30 and TRBJ2-7; D is ambiguous. Germline assignment: CDR1 GTSNPN and CDR2 SVGIG (reference sequence). This CDR3 has 14 residues. Trimming removed 3 bases at V and 0 bases at J, with 12 bases between. CDR3 in amino acids: CAWSMTRSSYEQYF. The CDR3 nucleotides read TGTGCCTGGAGCATGACGCGGAGCTCCTACGAGCAGTACTTC.

The V and J genes are TRBV15 and TRBJ2-1, with TRBD2 matching over 9 bases. The CDR3 is 15 residues long. Germline CDR1 LNHNV, CDR2 YYDKDF (reference sequence). V trimming: 0 bases; J trimming: 8 bases; junction bases outside the gene matches: 5. This chain's CDR3 is CATSRDGTSFDEQFF. Here the CDR3 DNA reads TGTGCCACCAGCAGAGATGGGACTAGCTTCGATGAGCAGTTCTTC. Looking up the rest from reference TRBV15 and TRBJ2-1 gives the full variable domain: DAMVIQNPRYQVTQFGKPVTLSCSQTLNHNVMYWYQQKSSQAPKLLFHYYDKDFNNEADTPDNFQSRRPNTSFCFLDIRSPGLGDTAMYLCATSRDGTSFDEQFFGPGTRLTVL.

The chain links TRBV4-1 to TRBJ1-5, with 10 nucleotides matching TRBD1. V lost 1 base, J lost 4 bases, and 7 bases stayed unmatched. Per the germline V gene, CDR1 is MGHRA and CDR2 is YSYEKL. The CDR3 sequence is 17 residues long. For the CDR3, the DNA is TGCGCCAGCAGCCAAGTGTTCGGGACAGGGGAGAATCAGCCCCAGCATTTT. Protein product: CASSQVFGTGENQPQHF.

The genes are TRBV6-5 and TRBJ2-1; 7 nucleotides match TRBD2. The CDR3 has 15 amino acids. V was pared by 4 bases and J by 0 bases, with 3 bases of the junction left unmatched. Germline-derived CDR1 and CDR2 are MNHEY and SVGAGI. CDR3 bases: TGTGCCAGCAGTTTTGGCGGGAGCTCCTACAATGAGCAGTTCTTC. Translation: CASSFGGSSYNEQFF.

V gene TRBV11-3 combines with J gene TRBJ2-5; perhaps TRBD2 as D (5 bases). V lost 2 bases and J 5 bases, leaving 9 bases between the germline ends. This CDR3 contains 13 residues. The germline V gene has CDR1 SGHNT and CDR2 YENEEA. In DNA, the CDR3 is TGTGCCAGCAGCTTACCGACGGGGGAGACCCAGTACTTC. The encoded protein is CASSLPTGETQYF. The variable domain in full, with the rest retrieved from reference TRBV11-3 and TRBJ2-5, is EAGVVQSPRYKIIEKKQPVAFWCNPISGHNTLYWYLQNLGQGPELLIRYENEEAVDDSQLPKDRFSAERLKGVDSTLKIQPAELGDSAVYLCASSLPTGETQYFGPGTRLLVL.

The sample holds a few counts of this clone. The gene calls are TRBV7-2 and TRBJ2-5; 11 bases agree with TRBD2. Trimming cost V 6 bases and J 2 bases; bases outside gene matches: 5. The CDR3 has 15 residues. The V gene's germline CDR1 is SGHTA and CDR2 FQGNSA. The CDR3 sequence is CASRTRLAGQETQYF. CDR3 coding DNA: TGTGCCAGCAGAACAAGACTAGCGGGACAAGAGACCCAGTACTTC.

This chain uses TRBV7-3 with TRBJ2-7, with 9 bases identical to TRBD2. CDR3 length: 14 residues. Unmatched junction bases numbered 6, after V lost 3 bases and J lost 6 bases. Germline V CDR1 and CDR2: SGHTA, FQGTGA. The CDR3 reads CASSLAGGPGEQYF. The CDR3 DNA is TGTGCCAGCAGCTTGGCGGGAGGGCCGGGCGAGCAGTACTTC.

This rearrangement joins TRBV18 to TRBJ2-1; a weak D match, TRBD1 (6 bases). The V and J ends lost 0 bases and 3 bases respectively, with 9 bases between them. The length of the CDR3 is 15 residues. Germline-derived CDR1 and CDR2 are KGHSH and LQKENI. DNA of the CDR3: TGTGCCAGCTCACCACCAGGGGGTGGCTACAATGAGCAGTTCTTC. Its translation is CASSPPGGGYNEQFF.

This clone was seen only a few times. The gene calls are TRBV7-9 and TRBJ2-4, with D perhaps TRBD2 (8 bases). The V gene lost 11 bases and the J gene lost 4 bases, with 18 bases spanning the gap. Germline CDR1 reads SEHNR; CDR2 reads FQNEAQ (reference sequence). The CDR3 is 14 amino acids. CDR3 sequence (DNA): TGTGCCCCCACGGGGGGGACAGAGAAAAACATTCAGTACTTC. Its protein product is CAPTGGTEKNIQYF.

This chain joins TRBV2 and TRBJ1-2; tentatively, D is TRBD1 (5 bases). V was cut by 6 bases and J by 6 bases, with 20 bases left in between. Germline CDR1 and CDR2: SNHLY and FYNNEI. The CDR3 spans 15 residues. The CDR3 DNA sequence: TGTGCCAGCAGCCGAATAGAGGGACTTTTTGATGGCTACACCTTC. This codes for CASSRIEGLFDGYTF.

The CDR3 DNA sequence: TGTGCCACCCTGCCCGGGTTGGACACCGGGGAGCTGTTTTTT. This encodes CATLPGLDTGELFF. This chain uses TRBV6-5 with TRBJ2-2; D uncertain. This CDR3 region has 14 residues. Looked up from germline, CDR1 is MNHEY and CDR2 is SVGAGI. With 10 bases removed from V and 3 bases from J, the gap between germline ends came to 15 bases.

This clone was seen a few times. The chain combines TRBV11-2 with TRBJ2-2, with 8 bases matching TRBD2. Germline CDR1 and CDR2: SGHAT and FQNNGV. The CDR3 has 18 amino acids. V was clipped by 5 bases and J by 1 base; unmatched bases: 12. The CDR3 DNA is TGTGCCAGCAGCATAAGGGGGGCTAGCGGGTTGAACACCGGGGAGCTGTTTTTT. This gives the protein CASSIRGASGLNTGELFF.

The rearrangement uses TRBV6-1 and TRBJ1-2; TRBD1 matches 10 bases. The J segment lost 9 bases and the V segment lost 5 bases, leaving 9 bases of the junction unmatched. The CDR3 has 14 amino acids. Germline V gene data show CDR1 as MNHNS and CDR2 as SASEGT. CDR3 sequence reads: CASSLGTGEESYTF. CDR3 coding DNA: TGTGCCAGCAGTTTGGGGACAGGGGAGGAAAGCTACACCTTC.

The chain carries TRBV6-5 and TRBJ1-1, with TRBD1 matching 7 bases. The V and J ends lost 5 bases and 6 bases, in that order; junction bases with no gene match: 6. The CDR3 spans 13 residues. Germline V gene sequence: CDR1 MNHEY, CDR2 SVGAGI. This CDR3 reads CASSSRDSSEAFF. The CDR3 DNA is TGTGCCAGCAGTAGCCGGGACAGTTCTGAAGCTTTCTTT.

This clone was counted between two and nine times. The rearrangement links TRBV5-1 to TRBJ2-5; D is possibly TRBD1 (5 bases). The CDR3 has 14 residues. Trimming removed 6 bases at V and 2 bases at J, with 14 bases between. CDR1 SGHRS and CDR2 YFSETQ come from the germline V gene. This CDR3 is CASNIQGRQETQYF. The CDR3, as DNA: TGCGCCAGCAACATCCAGGGTAGGCAAGAGACCCAGTACTTC. Together with reference TRBV5-1 and TRBJ2-5, the CDR3 gives the full variable domain: KAGVTQTPRYLIKTRGQQVTLSCSPISGHRSVSWYQQTPGQGLQFLFEYFSETQRNKGNFPGRFSGRQFSNSRSEMNVSTLELGDSALYLCASNIQGRQETQYFGPGTRLLVL.

This clone was found a few times. This chain uses TRBV7-9 with TRBJ2-5; D might be TRBD1 (6 bases). V was clipped by 5 bases and J by 2 bases, with 18 bases between them. CDR1 is SEHNR, CDR2 FQNEAQ, per germline (reference sequence). The CDR3 extends over 16 amino acids. The CDR3 nucleotides are TGTGCCAGCAGCCCGTCCGGCAGGGGACAACAAGAGACCCAGTACTTC. It is translated as CASSPSGRGQQETQYF.

The chain carries TRBV6-6 and TRBJ1-5, with TRBD1 matching over 10 bases. Germline CDR1 is MNHNY and CDR2 is SVGAGI (reference sequence). The CDR3 totals 16 residues. V lost 4 bases to trimming and J lost 1 base; unmatched junction nucleotides: 4. CDR3 sequence reads: CASSSTGQGSNQPQHF. CDR3 coding DNA: TGTGCCAGCAGTTCTACGGGACAGGGGAGCAATCAGCCCCAGCATTTT.

This clone has a handful of counts. The chain couples TRBV5-4 to TRBJ2-1, with 12 bases fitting TRBD2. CDR1 is SGHNT and CDR2 is YYREEE in the germline V gene (reference sequence). Trimming cost V 4 bases and J 1 base; bases outside gene matches: 6. The CDR3 runs 17 residues. DNA for the CDR3: TGTGCCAGCAGCCCCAGGACTAGCGGGACATCCTACAATGAGCAGTTCTTC. Amino acid sequence: CASSPRTSGTSYNEQFF.

The CDR3 nucleotides are TGTGCCAGCAGTGCCCTTACGCGGACAGGGGGAGGCGGCTACACCTTC. This sequence encodes CASSALTRTGGGGYTF. V and J are TRBV25-1 and TRBJ1-2; 10 bases line up with TRBD1. CDR3 length equals 16 residues. Per germline, CDR1 MGHDK and CDR2 SYGVNS. The J segment lost 8 bases and the V segment lost 4 bases, leaving 13 bases of the junction unmatched.

The chain couples TRBV5-1 to TRBJ2-1; 7 nucleotides agree with TRBD2. The junction had 4 bases not matched to a gene; V was cut back by 1 base and J by 3 bases. Germline CDR1 reads SGHRS; CDR2 reads YFSETQ. This CDR3 spans 15 amino acids. CDR3 residues: CASSLWEGVYNEQFF. The CDR3 DNA reads as TGCGCCAGCAGCTTGTGGGAGGGTGTCTACAATGAGCAGTTCTTC. The complete variable domain, with remaining parts taken from reference TRBV5-1 and TRBJ2-1, reads KAGVTQTPRYLIKTRGQQVTLSCSPISGHRSVSWYQQTPGQGLQFLFEYFSETQRNKGNFPGRFSGRQFSNSRSEMNVSTLELGDSALYLCASSLWEGVYNEQFFGPGTRLTVL.

This clone was seen a few times. CDR3 nucleotides: TGCAGCGTTAGGACAGGGAGCTCTGGGGCCAACGTCCTGACTTTC. Amino acid sequence: CSVRTGSSGANVLTF. This rearrangement joins TRBV29-1 to TRBJ2-6, with 8 nucleotides matching TRBD1. This CDR3 comprises 15 residues. Looked up from germline, CDR1 is SQVTM and CDR2 is ANQGSEA. V lost 5 bases and J lost 0; bases outside the gene matches: 3.